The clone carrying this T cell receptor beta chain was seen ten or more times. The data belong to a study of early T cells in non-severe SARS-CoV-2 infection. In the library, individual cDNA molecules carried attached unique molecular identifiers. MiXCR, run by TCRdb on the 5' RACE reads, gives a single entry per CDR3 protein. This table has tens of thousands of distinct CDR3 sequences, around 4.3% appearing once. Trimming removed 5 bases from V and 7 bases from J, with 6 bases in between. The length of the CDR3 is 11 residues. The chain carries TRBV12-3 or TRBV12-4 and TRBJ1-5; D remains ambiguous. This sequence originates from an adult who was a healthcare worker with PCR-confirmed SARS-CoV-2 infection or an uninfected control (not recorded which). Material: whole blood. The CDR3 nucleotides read TGTGCCAGCAGTATCGGACAGCCCCAGCATTTT. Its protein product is CASSIGQPQHF.